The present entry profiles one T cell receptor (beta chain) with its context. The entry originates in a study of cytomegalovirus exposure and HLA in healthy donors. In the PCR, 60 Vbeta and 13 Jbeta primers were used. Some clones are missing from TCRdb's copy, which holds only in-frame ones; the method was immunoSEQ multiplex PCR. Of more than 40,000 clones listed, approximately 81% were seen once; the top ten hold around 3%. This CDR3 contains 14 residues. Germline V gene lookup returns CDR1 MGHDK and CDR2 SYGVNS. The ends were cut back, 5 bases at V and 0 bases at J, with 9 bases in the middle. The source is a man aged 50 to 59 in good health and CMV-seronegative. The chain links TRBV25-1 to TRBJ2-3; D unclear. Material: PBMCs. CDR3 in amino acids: CASSQSGSTDTQYF. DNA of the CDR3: TGTGCCAGCAGTCAATCCGGGAGCACAGATACGCAGTATTTT.